These 31 T cell receptor beta chains came from one sample sequenced in a study of CD8 T cell repertoires and HIV-1 epitope variants. Libraries were prepared by immunoSEQ multiplex PCR; TCRdb keeps only in-frame clonotypes and omits some of them. Of 90,000 or so clones in the sample, roughly four fifths were seen once. Sequencing was carried out using uncultured baseline CD8+ T cells from peripheral blood mononuclear cells (PBMCs). The receptors here all came from a male donor with HIV.

The J gene is TRBJ1-3, the V gene TRBV9; D remains unclear. Germline V gives CDR1 SGDLS, CDR2 YYNGEE. Trimming removed 0 bases at V and 0 bases at J, with 10 bases between. The CDR3 contains 16 residues. The CDR3 here is CASSVEGSASGNTIYF. DNA of the CDR3: TGTGCCAGCAGCGTAGAGGGATCTGCCTCTGGAAACACCATATATTTT. Looking up the rest from reference TRBV9 and TRBJ1-3 gives the full variable domain: DSGVTQTPKHLITATGQRVTLRCSPRSGDLSVYWYQQSLDQGLQFLIQYYNGEERAKGNILERFSAQQFPDLHSELNLSSLELGDSALYFCASSVEGSASGNTIYFGEGSWLTVV.

The chain couples TRBV5-1 to TRBJ2-7; D is perhaps TRBD1 (6 bases). V was shortened by 3 bases and J by 2 bases, with 9 bases between the two germline ends. The germline V gene has CDR1 SGHRS and CDR2 YFSETQ. The CDR3 covers 13 residues. DNA of the CDR3: TGCGCCAGCAGCTCAACAGGGCCCTACGAGCAGTACTTC. This codes for CASSSTGPYEQYF. The whole variable domain, remainder taken from reference TRBV5-1 and TRBJ2-7, is KAGVTQTPRYLIKTRGQQVTLSCSPISGHRSVSWYQQTPGQGLQFLFEYFSETQRNKGNFPGRFSGRQFSNSRSEMNVSTLELGDSALYLCASSSTGPYEQYFGPGTRLTVT.

The J gene is TRBJ1-1, the V gene TRBV7-3; TRBD1 matches 8 bases. Germline CDR1 and CDR2: SGHTA and FQGTGA. V trimming: 4 bases; J trimming: 4 bases; junction bases outside the gene matches: 5. This CDR3 has 14 residues. CDR3 sequence: CASSSRQGSTEAFF. For the CDR3, the DNA is TGTGCCAGCAGCTCCCGACAGGGGAGCACTGAAGCTTTCTTT.

This clone was counted at least ten times. J is TRBJ1-1 and V is TRBV29-1; the match to TRBD1 covers 7 bases. The CDR3 is 11 amino acids. With V trimmed by 6 bases and J by 6 bases, 4 bases remained unmatched. The germline gives CDR1 SQVTM, CDR2 ANQGSEA. Here the CDR3 reads CSVWTGAEAFF. The CDR3 bases are TGCAGCGTCTGGACAGGAGCTGAAGCTTTCTTT.

This clone was observed a handful of times. The chain employs TRBV18 and TRBJ2-7, with 8 positions matching TRBD2. In germline, CDR1 is KGHSH, CDR2 LQKENI. The V gene end was trimmed by 5 bases and the J gene end by 5 bases; junction bases not matched to a gene: 5. There are 13 residues in the CDR3. The CDR3 DNA follows: TGTGCCAGCTCAAGAGCGGGAGCTGACGAGCAGTACTTC. As protein: CASSRAGADEQYF. The full variable domain, rest sourced from reference TRBV18 and TRBJ2-7, is NAGVMQNPRHLVRRRGQEARLRCSPMKGHSHVYWYRQLPEEGLKFMVYLQKENIIDESGMPKERFSAEFPKEGPSILRIQQVVRGDSAAYFCASSRAGADEQYFGPGTRLTVT.

The chain couples TRBV13 to TRBJ2-5; D is unresolved. The J call may be in error: the DNA end matches TRBJ2-7 better. Germline assignment: CDR1 PRHDT and CDR2 FYEKMQ (reference sequence). CDR3 length equals 11 residues. For the CDR3, the DNA is TGTGCCAGCAGCTTATACTACGAGCAGTACTTC. Residues: CASSLYYEQYF.

This clone has more than one count but fewer than ten. This rearrangement joins TRBV28 to TRBJ2-7, with TRBD1 matching over 10 bases. The CDR3 extends over 15 amino acids. CDR1 MDHEN and CDR2 SYDVKM come from the germline V gene. V gave up 4 bases and J gave up 7 bases; unmatched junction bases: 10. CDR3 sequence (DNA): TGTGCCAGCAGTTCGATACCGGGACAGGGGATGGAGCAGTACTTC. It yields the protein CASSSIPGQGMEQYF.

The chain recombines TRBV6-6 with TRBJ1-5, with 7 nucleotides matching TRBD1. After removal of 5 bases from V and 2 bases from J, the junction contained 3 bases not matched to a gene. Germline lookup yields CDR1 MNHNY and CDR2 SVGAGI (reference sequence). The CDR3 is 14 amino acids. As DNA, the CDR3 is TGTGCCAGCAGTCAGGGGGGGGGCAATCAGCCCCAGCATTTT. Translated: CASSQGGGNQPQHF.

The chain combines TRBV7-6 with TRBJ1-1; no clear D. Germline V gene sequence: CDR1 SGHVS, CDR2 FNYEAQ. Trimming pared 2 bases from V and 0 bases from J, leaving 16 bases between. This CDR3 is 17 amino acids long. The CDR3 nucleotides are TGTGCCAGCAGCTTACAATGGGAGGGCAACATGAACACTGAAGCTTTCTTT. Protein product: CASSLQWEGNMNTEAFF.

The chain combines TRBV4-1 with TRBJ1-1, with TRBD1 matching 9 bases. The CDR3 runs to 15 residues. V shed 3 bases, J shed 4 bases, and the junction held 6 bases outside the gene matches. The V gene's germline CDR1 is MGHRA and CDR2 YSYEKL. CDR3 DNA: TGCGCCAGCAGCCAGACGGGACAGGGAATCACTGAAGCTTTCTTT. It specifies CASSQTGQGITEAFF.

The gene calls are TRBV28 and TRBJ1-2, with 8 bases that match TRBD1. Germline loops: CDR1 MDHEN, CDR2 SYDVKM. This CDR3 is 12 amino acids long. Germline trimming cut 6 bases from V and 3 bases from J; bases unmatched to any gene: 0. CDR3 region: CASRQGDYGYTF. The DNA for the CDR3 is TGTGCCAGCAGACAGGGGGACTATGGCTACACCTTC.

The count of this clone is one. The J gene is TRBJ2-3, the V gene TRBV6-1; maybe TRBD2 (5 bases). V was pared by 1 base and J by 3 bases, with 8 bases between. Germline lookup yields CDR1 MNHNS and CDR2 SASEGT. The CDR3 consists of 14 residues. The CDR3 is CASSEVPGTDTQYF. CDR3 nucleotide sequence: TGTGCCAGCAGTGAAGTTCCGGGAACAGATACGCAGTATTTT.

The chain combines TRBV14 with TRBJ1-2; the D is unclear. Looked up from germline, CDR1 is SGHDN and CDR2 is FVKESK. The CDR3 runs 13 residues. Deletions cut 4 bases from V and 1 base from J, with 7 bases between. The CDR3 loop reads CASSPAGNYGYTF. The DNA of the CDR3 is TGTGCCAGCAGCCCTGCTGGTAACTATGGCTACACCTTC.

This clone has just a few counts. This chain connects TRBV18 to TRBJ2-3, with 13 bases aligning to TRBD2. Germline V CDR1 and CDR2: KGHSH, LQKENI. The CDR3 sequence is 15 residues long. Trimming cost V 3 bases and J 8 bases; bases outside gene matches: 5. For the CDR3, the DNA is TGTGCCAGCTCACCCCGGACTAGCGGGAGTGGTACGCAGTATTTT. Translation: CASSPRTSGSGTQYF.

This clone has just one count. The rearrangement links TRBV4-1 to TRBJ2-3, with D perhaps matching TRBD2 (5 bases). Germline values: CDR1 MGHRA, CDR2 YSYEKL. The CDR3 is 16 residues long. With 2 bases removed from V and 6 bases from J, the gap between germline ends came to 18 bases. The CDR3 region has the DNA TGCGCCAGCAGCCAATTAAAGACGGGATTGGGGGATACGCAGTATTTT. This sequence encodes CASSQLKTGLGDTQYF.

The chain has TRBV14 and TRBJ2-7, with 9 bases matching TRBD1. The CDR3 runs to 15 residues. The germline gives CDR1 SGHDN, CDR2 FVKESK. The trim removed 5 bases at V and 5 bases at J, leaving 10 bases unmatched. CDR3 DNA sequence: TGTGCCAGCAGCACCCGACAGGGGGTTTTTCACGAGCAGTACTTC. This encodes CASSTRQGVFHEQYF. Together with reference TRBV14 and TRBJ2-7, the CDR3 gives the full variable domain: EAGVTQFPSHSVIEKGQTVTLRCDPISGHDNLYWYRRVMGKEIKFLLHFVKESKQDESGMPNNRFLAERTGGTYSTLKVQPAELEDSGVYFCASSTRQGVFHEQYFGPGTRLTVT.

This clone has a single count. The chain is built from TRBV19 and TRBJ2-1; D could derive from TRBD1 or TRBD2 (5 bases each). From germline, CDR1 is LNHDA and CDR2 SQIVND (reference sequence). CDR3 length: 13 amino acids. V was cut by 3 bases and J by 9 bases, with 12 bases left in between. The CDR3 DNA is TGTGCCAGTAGTATTGGTGGGGGTCTTGAGCAGTTCTTC. Translated: CASSIGGGLEQFF.

This chain joins TRBV13 and TRBJ2-3, with 16 bases fitting TRBD2. CDR3 size: 20 residues. V trimming: 0 bases; J trimming: 1 base; junction bases outside the gene matches: 7. Germline CDR1 is PRHDT and CDR2 is FYEKMQ (reference sequence). The CDR3 is CASSLGSGLAGGVGTDTQYF. Here the CDR3 DNA reads TGTGCCAGCAGCTTAGGCTCGGGACTAGCGGGGGGGGTCGGCACAGATACGCAGTATTTT.

The genes are TRBV5-8 and TRBJ1-2, with D possibly matching TRBD1 (6 bases). This CDR3 is 14 amino acids long. CDR1 and CDR2 (germline): SGHTS, YDEGEE. Trimming pared 0 bases from V and 5 bases from J, leaving 11 bases between. CDR3 region: CASSLVFRGYGYTF. The CDR3 nucleotides are TGTGCCAGCAGCTTGGTCTTCAGGGGTTATGGCTACACCTTC.

The chain has TRBV2 and TRBJ2-5; D uncertain. Trimming took 7 bases from V and 3 from J, leaving 12 bases between them. Looked up from germline, CDR1 is SNHLY and CDR2 is FYNNEI. The CDR3 loop spans 13 amino acids. In DNA form, the CDR3 reads TGTGCCAGCACATTTGGAATTGAAGAGACCCAGTACTTC. Its protein product is CASTFGIEETQYF. Combining the CDR3 with reference TRBV2 and TRBJ2-5 gives the whole variable domain EPEVTQTPSHQVTQMGQEVILRCVPISNHLYFYWYRQILGQKVEFLVSFYNNEISEKSEIFDDQFSVERPDGSNFTLKIRSTKLEDSAMYFCASTFGIEETQYFGPGTRLLVL.

V gene TRBV5-1 combines with J gene TRBJ2-2; 7 bases are a match to TRBD2. After removal of 4 bases from V and 7 bases from J, the junction contained 10 bases not matched to a gene. The CDR3 length is 15 residues. Germline values: CDR1 SGHRS, CDR2 YFSETQ. The chain's CDR3 is CASSHIKGGIGELFF. CDR3 DNA: TGCGCCAGCAGCCATATAAAGGGAGGGATCGGGGAGCTGTTTTTT.

The rearrangement uses TRBV7-6 and TRBJ2-7, with D perhaps assigned TRBD1 or TRBD2 (5 bases each). Germline lookup yields CDR1 SGHVS and CDR2 FNYEAQ. This CDR3 is 14 amino acids long. V was cut by 5 bases and J by 0 bases, with 11 bases left in between. The CDR3 DNA sequence: TGTGCCAGCAGCCCCGGGACGGACTCCTACGAGCAGTACTTC. It is translated as CASSPGTDSYEQYF.

This clone was observed a handful of times. The V call is TRBV27, the J call TRBJ2-7, with TRBD2 as a possible D gene (5 bases). This CDR3 region has 12 residues. Trimming took 2 bases from V and 6 from J, leaving 8 bases between them. Germline V gene lookup returns CDR1 MNHEY and CDR2 SMNVEV (reference sequence). The CDR3: CASSLTGIEQYF. In DNA form, the CDR3 reads TGTGCCAGCAGTTTAACGGGGATCGAGCAGTACTTC.

The V call is TRBV6-6, the J call TRBJ1-2; perhaps TRBD1 as D (6 bases). This CDR3 region has 16 residues. From germline, CDR1 is MNHNY and CDR2 SVGAGI (reference sequence). V lost 5 bases and J 1 base, leaving 17 bases between the germline ends. In nucleotides, the CDR3 is TGTGCCAGCAGTCGTGCGGGGGGGCAGATTAACTATGGCTACACCTTC. Translating it yields CASSRAGGQINYGYTF.

To note about this clone: A much larger clone lies one base from this, so it may be a read error. The sample carries other DNA sequences with the same CDR3. The V gene is TRBV28, the J gene TRBJ1-2; D is ambiguous. CDR1 is MDHEN and CDR2 is SYDVKM in the germline V gene. This CDR3 contains 15 residues. In nucleotides, the CDR3 is TGCGCCAGCAGTTTAGTCACGGAGGCTAACTATGGCTACACCTTC. Its protein is CASSLVTEANYGYTF.

Comment on this clone: One junction end does not reproduce the germline sequence, and a read error may be involved. The chain joins TRBV6-5 to TRBJ2-7; a possible D gene is TRBD2 (6 bases). The CDR3 runs to 14 residues. In germline, CDR1 is MNHEY, CDR2 SVGAGI. CDR3 nucleotides: TGTGCCAGCAGTTCAAGGGACTTCTCCAACGAGCAGTACTTC. It translates to CASSSRDFSNEQYF.

This clone was detected once. The rearrangement uses TRBV5-4 and TRBJ1-2; D call uncertain. CDR3 size: 14 residues. The V gene lost 2 bases and the J gene lost 0 bases, with 8 bases spanning the gap. CDR1 SGHNT and CDR2 YYREEE come from the germline V gene (reference sequence). CDR3 residues: CASSLNMANYGYTF. DNA of the CDR3: TGTGCCAGCAGCTTAAACATGGCTAACTATGGCTACACCTTC.

V usage is TRBV5-1 and J usage is TRBJ2-5, with 9 bases lining up with TRBD1. The CDR3 consists of 14 residues. The germline CDR1 and CDR2 sequences are SGHRS and YFSETQ. J gave up 6 bases and V 3 bases, and 6 bases lay outside the gene matches. The CDR3 DNA is TGCGCCAGCAGCTCGGGACAGGGTGGTCAGACCCAGTACTTC. This codes for CASSSGQGGQTQYF.

The chain carries TRBV7-2 and TRBJ2-5; 13 positions agree with TRBD2. J gave up 4 bases and V 8 bases, and 7 bases lay outside the gene matches. CDR1 SGHTA and CDR2 FQGNSA come from the germline V gene. The length of the CDR3 is 15 residues. Here the CDR3 DNA reads TGTGCCAGCCAAACTAGCGGGGGGGCTCGAGAGACCCAGTACTTC. Protein product: CASQTSGGARETQYF.

The chain employs TRBV5-4 and TRBJ2-3; D gene ambiguous. Trimming took off 6 bases at V and 5 bases at J, with 16 bases between the two ends. The CDR3 has 14 amino acids. Germline V gives CDR1 SGHNT, CDR2 YYREEE (reference sequence). The CDR3 reads CASNPGGLGDTQYF. CDR3 bases: TGTGCCAGCAACCCCGGCGGATTAGGAGATACGCAGTATTTT. Variable domain in full (rest from reference TRBV5-4 and TRBJ2-3): ETGVTQSPTHLIKTRGQQVTLRCSSQSGHNTVSWYQQALGQGPQFIFQYYREEENGRGNFPPRFSGLQFPNYSSELNVNALELDDSALYLCASNPGGLGDTQYFGPGTRLTVL.

V gene TRBV19 combines with J gene TRBJ2-7; the D is unclear. Germline CDR1 reads LNHDA; CDR2 reads SQIVND (reference sequence). This CDR3 region has 13 residues. The germline V and J ends were trimmed by 1 base and 6 bases, with 10 bases remaining between them. The CDR3 DNA reads as TGTGCCAGTAGTATAGCGAGTCCGGGCGAGCAGTACTTC. Its translation is CASSIASPGEQYF.